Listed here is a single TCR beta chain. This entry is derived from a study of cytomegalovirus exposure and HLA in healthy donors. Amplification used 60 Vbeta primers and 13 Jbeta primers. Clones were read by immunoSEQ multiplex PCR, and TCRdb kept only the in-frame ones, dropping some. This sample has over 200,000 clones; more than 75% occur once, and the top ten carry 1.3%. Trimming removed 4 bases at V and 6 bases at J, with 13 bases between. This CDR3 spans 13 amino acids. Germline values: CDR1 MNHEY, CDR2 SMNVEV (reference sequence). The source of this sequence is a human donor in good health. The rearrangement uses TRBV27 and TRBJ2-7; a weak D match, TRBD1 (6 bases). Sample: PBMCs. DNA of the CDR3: TGTGCCAGCAGTTCGAGGGGGTGGGGCGAGCAGTACTTC. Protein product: CASSSRGWGEQYF.